Presented here are 32 T cell receptor beta chains from one specimen sequenced in a study of cytomegalovirus exposure and HLA in healthy donors. The study ran its PCR with 60 Vbeta and 13 Jbeta primers. Measured with immunoSEQ multiplex PCR; TCRdb has only the in-frame clones, and not every one. The repertoire holds over 120,000 clones, with approximately 80% as singletons. Sequencing was done on a sample of PBMCs. Every receptor here comes from a male donor in good health and CMV-seronegative.

The chain employs TRBV25-1 and TRBJ2-3; TRBD1 matches 10 bases. V lost 5 bases, J lost 3 bases, and 5 bases stayed unmatched. The CDR3 is 15 amino acids. CDR1 is MGHDK, CDR2 SYGVNS, per germline. This chain's CDR3 is CASSNRDRGTDTQYF. The CDR3 DNA reads TGTGCCAGCAGTAACCGGGACAGGGGTACAGATACGCAGTATTTT. Full variable domain (missing parts from reference TRBV25-1 and TRBJ2-3): EADIYQTPRYLVIGTGKKITLECSQTMGHDKMYWYQQDPGMELHLIHYSYGVNSTEKGDLSSESTVSRIRTEHFPLTLESARPSHTSQYLCASSNRDRGTDTQYFGPGTRLTVL.

The CDR3 region has the DNA TGTGCCAGCACCGCCTTGGGGGGGGTAGGCAATGAGCAGTTCTTC. It encodes CASTALGGVGNEQFF. This chain links TRBV5-5 with TRBJ2-1, with TRBD2 identical over 7 bases. The trim removed 6 bases at V and 6 bases at J, leaving 12 bases unmatched. The CDR3 is 15 amino acids. The germline V gene has CDR1 SGHKS and CDR2 YYEKEE (reference sequence). The full variable domain, in which reference TRBV5-5 and TRBJ2-1 provide the parts outside the CDR3, is DAGVTQSPTHLIKTRGQQVTLRCSPISGHKSVSWYQQVLGQGPQFIFQYYEKEERGRGNFPDRFSARQFPNYSSELNVNALLLGDSALYLCASTALGGVGNEQFFGPGTRLTVL.

The J gene is TRBJ1-2, the V gene TRBV29-1; D uncertain. Germline-derived CDR1 and CDR2 are SQVTM and ANQGSEA. There are 11 residues in the CDR3. V lost 2 bases to trimming and J lost 8 bases, with 9 bases between them. DNA of the CDR3: TGCAGCGTTGAACCCGTCGCGGGCTACACCTTC. Its protein product is CSVEPVAGYTF.

J is TRBJ1-2 and V is TRBV5-1; D uncertain. The CDR3 runs 14 residues. V lost 4 bases, J lost 4 bases, and 14 bases lay in between. The germline V gene encodes CDR1 SGHRS and CDR2 YFSETQ. CDR3 DNA: TGCGCCAGCAGCGGGGAGGTCCGAAGCTATGGCTACACCTTC. It codes for CASSGEVRSYGYTF.

The chain combines TRBV27 with TRBJ1-5, with D uncertain. Trimming pared 5 bases from V and 0 bases from J, leaving 5 bases between. Germline V gene data show CDR1 as MNHEY and CDR2 as SMNVEV (reference sequence). The CDR3 is 13 amino acids. CDR3 residues: CASSNYSNQPQHF. As DNA, the CDR3 is TGTGCCAGCAGTAATTATAGCAATCAGCCCCAGCATTTT.

The rearrangement joins TRBV27 to TRBJ2-1; 7 nucleotides agree with TRBD1. Germline CDR1 MNHEY, CDR2 SMNVEV (reference sequence). CDR3 length: 14 residues. V trimming: 2 bases; J trimming: 8 bases; junction bases outside the gene matches: 6. DNA of the CDR3: TGTGCCAGCAGTTTAGGCCTCACAGGGGATGAGCAGTTCTTC. Translating it yields CASSLGLTGDEQFF.

This clone showed up just a few times. The rearrangement links TRBV10-2 to TRBJ2-6; D gene unclear. The ends were cut back, 0 bases at V and 1 base at J, with 4 bases in the middle. CDR3 size: 15 residues. Germline V gene sequence: CDR1 WSHSY, CDR2 SAAADI. CDR3 residues: CASSESRSGANVLTF. The CDR3 DNA sequence: TGCGCCAGCAGTGAGTCGAGGTCTGGGGCCAACGTCCTGACTTTC.

The chain carries TRBV5-1 and TRBJ2-2; 12 bases map to TRBD2. Losses at the gene ends were 6 bases for V and 3 bases for J; bases not matched to a gene: 3. The germline gives CDR1 SGHRS, CDR2 YFSETQ. CDR3 length: 15 residues. The CDR3 here is CASTRLAGDTGELFF. The DNA for the CDR3 is TGCGCCAGCACCAGACTAGCGGGGGACACCGGGGAGCTGTTTTTT. The full variable domain, its missing parts supplied by reference TRBV5-1 and TRBJ2-2, is KAGVTQTPRYLIKTRGQQVTLSCSPISGHRSVSWYQQTPGQGLQFLFEYFSETQRNKGNFPGRFSGRQFSNSRSEMNVSTLELGDSALYLCASTRLAGDTGELFFGEGSRLTVL.

CDR3: CAISGGKGQSYEQYF. The CDR3 DNA reads as TGTGCCATCAGTGGTGGGAAGGGACAGAGCTACGAGCAGTACTTC. This sequence joins TRBV10-3 and TRBJ2-7; 7 bases align to TRBD1. The trim removed 4 bases at V and 3 bases at J, leaving 9 bases unmatched. Germline CDR1 is ENHRY and CDR2 is SYGVKD. The CDR3 runs to 15 residues.

V and J are TRBV4-2 and TRBJ2-2; 9 positions agree with TRBD1. Germline CDR1 and CDR2: LGHNA and YNFKEQ. The V segment lost 3 bases and the J segment 0 bases; nucleotides outside the gene matches: 5. The CDR3 loop spans 17 amino acids. CDR3 region: CASSHAGTGPNTGELFF. The CDR3 nucleotides read TGTGCCAGCAGCCATGCCGGGACAGGGCCGAACACCGGGGAGCTGTTTTTT.

The CDR3 reads CASSERDKGARYEQYF. CDR3 DNA sequence: TGTGCCAGCAGTGAAAGAGATAAGGGGGCGAGGTACGAGCAGTACTTC. The chain links TRBV6-1 to TRBJ2-7; TRBD1 agrees at 7 bases. The CDR3 loop spans 16 amino acids. V shed 2 bases and J 4 bases; nucleotides not matched to a gene: 11. Germline V lookup: CDR1 MNHNS, CDR2 SASEGT.

The table lists this clone with a count of one. V usage is TRBV7-6 and J usage is TRBJ2-7, with 8 bases lining up with TRBD2. Germline V gives CDR1 SGHVS, CDR2 FNYEAQ. The CDR3 totals 15 residues. Trimming at V came to 5 bases and at J to 1 base, leaving 7 bases not matched to a gene. The CDR3 DNA sequence: TGTGCCAGCAGCCCCTCCGGACTAGCATCCTACGAGCAGTACTTC. Translation gives CASSPSGLASYEQYF. Using reference TRBV7-6 and TRBJ2-7 for the parts outside the CDR3, the full variable domain is GAGVSQSPRYKVTKRGQDVALRCDPISGHVSLYWYRQALGQGPEFLTYFNYEAQQDKSGLPNDRFSAERPEGSISTLTIQRTEQRDSAMYRCASSPSGLASYEQYFGPGTRLTVT.

This clone was seen a handful of times. The chain carries TRBV7-9 and TRBJ2-1; D might be TRBD1 (6 bases). Germline assignment: CDR1 SEHNR and CDR2 FQNEAQ (reference sequence). The CDR3 totals 13 residues. Trimming pared 6 bases from V and 4 bases from J, leaving 10 bases between. As DNA, the CDR3 is TGTGCCAGCAGACCTGGACAGTACAATGAGCAGTTCTTC. Translating gives CASRPGQYNEQFF.

The chain employs TRBV7-6 and TRBJ2-5; 8 nucleotides agree with TRBD2. V lost 5 bases, J lost 2 bases, and 7 bases stayed unmatched. The CDR3 has 15 residues. From germline, CDR1 is SGHVS and CDR2 FNYEAQ. The CDR3 DNA is TGTGCCAGCAGCCCCCCGGGCGGGGGGCAAGAGACCCAGTACTTC. It encodes CASSPPGGGQETQYF.

This chain uses TRBV4-2 with TRBJ2-2; TRBD2 aligns across 7 bases. Germline V CDR1 and CDR2: LGHNA, YNFKEQ. After removal of 0 bases from V and 5 bases from J, the junction contained 3 bases not matched to a gene. This CDR3 has 15 amino acids. The CDR3: CASSQENGRTGELFF. CDR3 coding DNA: TGTGCCAGCAGCCAAGAAAACGGGAGGACCGGGGAGCTGTTTTTT.

The chain couples TRBV5-1 to TRBJ1-2; 8 nucleotides align to TRBD1. This CDR3 has 16 amino acids. Germline V gene sequence: CDR1 SGHRS, CDR2 YFSETQ. V trimming: 0 bases; J trimming: 1 base; junction bases outside the gene matches: 5. The CDR3 loop is CASSLGTGRNNYGYTF. CDR3 nucleotide sequence: TGCGCCAGCAGCTTGGGGACAGGGCGGAATAACTATGGCTACACCTTC.

This clone was recorded a few times. The rearrangement uses TRBV12-5 and TRBJ2-7; TRBD1 agrees at 8 bases. V gave up 7 bases and J gave up 1 base; unmatched junction bases: 15. The length of the CDR3 is 17 residues. The germline gives CDR1 LGHNT, CDR2 FRNRAP. CDR3 residues: CASAEDRDAVVSYEQYF. The CDR3, as DNA: TGTGCTAGTGCCGAGGACAGGGATGCGGTGGTATCCTACGAGCAGTACTTC.

V is TRBV19 and J is TRBJ2-2; D uncertain. Between the trimmed V and J ends, which lost 3 bases and 7 bases, there was a span of 3 bases. From germline, CDR1 is LNHDA and CDR2 SQIVND (reference sequence). This CDR3 has 11 amino acids. CDR3 sequence: CASSIVGELFF. CDR3 nucleotide sequence: TGTGCCAGTAGTATCGTCGGGGAGCTGTTTTTT.

The V gene is TRBV19, the J gene TRBJ1-1, with D hard to call. The CDR3 has 13 amino acids. Looked up from germline, CDR1 is LNHDA and CDR2 is SQIVND (reference sequence). V was cut by 7 bases and J by 4 bases, with 13 bases left in between. The CDR3: CASTLQLSTEAFF. The CDR3 nucleotides are TGTGCCAGTACTCTACAGCTGAGCACTGAAGCTTTCTTT.

The V and J genes are TRBV7-2 and TRBJ2-7, with D tentatively TRBD2 (6 bases). Germline-derived CDR1 and CDR2 are SGHTA and FQGNSA. Between the trimmed V and J ends, which lost 5 bases and 1 base, there was a span of 15 bases. CDR3 length: 15 amino acids. For the CDR3, the DNA is TGTGCCAGCAGCAAAGGAGCTAGCGTTTCCTACGAGCAGTACTTC. Encoded protein: CASSKGASVSYEQYF.

V is TRBV12-2 and J is TRBJ2-3; the tabulated D call, TRBD2, remains unverified against the DNA. TRBV12-2 is marked as a pseudogene. The CDR3 runs to 17 residues. The CDR3 is CASRTVAAGGPTDTQYF. The CDR3 DNA follows: TGTGCAAGTCGCACGGTGGCGGCCGGGGGACCCACAGATACGCAGTATTTT.

This clone showed up just once. The chain recombines TRBV7-6 with TRBJ2-3; a possible D gene is TRBD1 (5 bases). Germline V gene sequence: CDR1 SGHVS, CDR2 FNYEAQ. V lost 1 base and J lost 1, with 6 bases in between. CDR3 length equals 14 residues. CDR3 protein: CASSLGGRTDTQYF. The CDR3 coding sequence is TGTGCCAGCAGCTTAGGGGGCCGCACAGATACGCAGTATTTT. The variable domain in full, with the rest retrieved from reference TRBV7-6 and TRBJ2-3, is GAGVSQSPRYKVTKRGQDVALRCDPISGHVSLYWYRQALGQGPEFLTYFNYEAQQDKSGLPNDRFSAERPEGSISTLTIQRTEQRDSAMYRCASSLGGRTDTQYFGPGTRLTVL.

The chain carries TRBV7-9 and TRBJ2-7, with D unclear. Deletions cut 1 base from V and 6 bases from J, with 10 bases between. Germline V gene data show CDR1 as SEHNR and CDR2 as FQNEAQ (reference sequence). CDR3 length: 13 amino acids. In DNA form, the CDR3 reads TGTGCCAGCAGCTTAGTAGAATTTGTCGAGCAGTACTTC. Its translation is CASSLVEFVEQYF.

This clone appeared once. This chain links TRBV2 with TRBJ1-5; 9 nucleotides agree with TRBD1. J lost 1 base, V lost 5 bases, and 3 bases had no gene match. The CDR3 consists of 15 residues. In germline, CDR1 is SNHLY, CDR2 FYNNEI. In DNA form, the CDR3 reads TGTGCCAGCAGTCACAGGGGGCTAAGCAATCAGCCCCAGCATTTT. This gives the protein CASSHRGLSNQPQHF.

V usage is TRBV5-1 and J usage is TRBJ1-5; D possibly corresponds to TRBD1 (5 bases). This CDR3 is built from 16 residues. V dropped 0 bases and J dropped 2 bases, with 12 bases sitting between them. Germline CDR1 is SGHRS and CDR2 is YFSETQ. The CDR3 here is CASSLGDRTGNQPQHF. The CDR3 region has the DNA TGCGCCAGCAGCTTGGGTGACAGAACGGGCAATCAGCCCCAGCATTTT.

The chain combines TRBV2 with TRBJ1-1; D is unresolved. The CDR3 contains 12 residues. The V gene's germline CDR1 is SNHLY and CDR2 FYNNEI. Trimming cost V 4 bases and J 5 bases, with 8 bases left between them. The CDR3 is CASSVSGTEAFF. CDR3 DNA sequence: TGTGCCAGCAGTGTCAGTGGTACTGAAGCTTTCTTT.

This sequence joins TRBV11-2 and TRBJ1-1, with unresolved D. Trimming took off 5 bases at V and 0 bases at J, with 19 bases between the two ends. There are 17 residues in the CDR3. CDR1 is SGHAT, CDR2 FQNNGV, per germline. CDR3 in DNA: TGTGCCAGCAGCCCTAACCGCCCGTTAAAAATGAACACTGAAGCTTTCTTT. The encoded protein is CASSPNRPLKMNTEAFF.

This clone was picked up one time. J is TRBJ1-1 and V is TRBV6-5, with D perhaps matching TRBD1 (5 bases). The CDR3 is 11 residues long. CDR1 MNHEY and CDR2 SVGAGI come from the germline V gene. The V and J ends lost 6 bases and 11 bases respectively, with 13 bases between them. The CDR3 spells CASRTGLWAFF. The CDR3 DNA reads TGTGCCAGCAGAACGGGACTCTGGGCTTTCTTT.

This clone appeared a single time. The chain employs TRBV7-8 and TRBJ1-2; D gene ambiguous. The CDR3 length is 13 residues. Trimming took 2 bases from V and 6 from J, leaving 10 bases between them. Germline CDR1 and CDR2: SGHVS and FQNEAQ. The DNA of the CDR3 is TGTGCCAGCAGCTTACCGGGGAGGGATGGCTACACCTTC. It translates to CASSLPGRDGYTF.

The chain combines TRBV10-3 with TRBJ2-5; 8 nucleotides align to TRBD2. The end of the DNA is better explained by TRBJ2-7, so the J call may be wrong. The CDR3 extends over 13 amino acids. The V gene's germline CDR1 is ENHRY and CDR2 SYGVKD. The CDR3 DNA sequence: TGTGCCAGCGAGCGGGGGCCGTCCTACGAGCAGTACTTC. This codes for CASERGPSYEQYF.

This chain links TRBV11-2 with TRBJ2-3; D unresolved. This CDR3 comprises 13 residues. Germline V gene sequence: CDR1 SGHAT, CDR2 FQNNGV. Trimming removed 5 bases at V and 6 bases at J, with 12 bases between. The CDR3 DNA follows: TGTGCCAGCAGCCCTTACTCCACGGATACGCAGTATTTT. Its translation: CASSPYSTDTQYF.

The J gene is TRBJ2-7, the V gene TRBV19; D gene ambiguous. The CDR3 has 13 amino acids. Germline V gene sequence: CDR1 LNHDA, CDR2 SQIVND (reference sequence). V dropped 1 base and J dropped 2 bases, with 6 bases sitting between them. The CDR3 DNA reads as TGTGCCAGTAGTATAGGGCTAGCCTACGAGCAGTACTTC. It codes for CASSIGLAYEQYF.